One and the same sample provided the 29 T cell receptor beta chains below, sequenced in a study of T-cell reconstitution after alpha-beta-depleted transplantation in children. Preparation of the TCRbeta library used unique molecular identifiers. One entry per CDR3 protein results from TCRdb running MiXCR on the PCR reads. The sample records about 290,000 distinct CDR3 sequences, 10% being singletons. Here the sequenced sample was PBMCs, taken before TCRalphabeta/CD19-depleted stem cell transplant. The receptor source for this set is a boy less than two years old with acute myeloid leukemia, due to receive a stem cell transplant.

This clonotype has ten or more counts. The chain joins TRBV6-5 to TRBJ1-6, with a tentative D call TRBD1 (5 bases). Deletions cut 2 bases from V and 9 bases from J, with 14 bases between. This CDR3 contains 15 residues. Germline V gives CDR1 MNHEY, CDR2 SVGAGI. As DNA, the CDR3 is TGTGCCAGCAGTTACATCACGGGGGAAAGTTCACCCCTCCACTTT. It is translated as CASSYITGESSPLHF.

This clonotype was seen repeatedly, ten times or more. This chain joins TRBV28 and TRBJ1-2, with D hard to call. This CDR3 has 13 amino acids. Germline V gene sequence: CDR1 MDHEN, CDR2 SYDVKM. V shed 6 bases and J shed 4 bases, with 12 bases lying between them. The CDR3 protein is CASSFPGGYGYTF. The CDR3 nucleotides are TGTGCCAGCAGCTTCCCGGGCGGCTATGGCTACACCTTC.

This clonotype was recorded at least ten times. J is TRBJ2-7 and V is TRBV5-8; D is undetermined. The ends were cut back, 7 bases at V and 11 bases at J, with 16 bases in the middle. The germline V gene has CDR1 SGHTS and CDR2 YDEGEE. This CDR3 region has 11 residues. The CDR3 coding sequence is TGTGCCAGCGGTCAGGACCTATCGGAGTACTTC. Amino acids: CASGQDLSEYF.

This clonotype was seen at least ten times. The chain links TRBV7-9 to TRBJ2-2; D is unclear. Per the germline V gene, CDR1 is SEHNR and CDR2 is FQNEAQ (reference sequence). Trimming took 4 bases from V and 6 from J, leaving 15 bases between them. The CDR3 runs to 15 residues. CDR3 DNA sequence: TGTGCCAGCAGCTCGGACCGGGCGCAACCCGGGGAGCTGTTTTTT. Amino acid sequence: CASSSDRAQPGELFF.

This clonotype was seen only a few times. V usage is TRBV29-1 and J usage is TRBJ2-5; 10 bases match TRBD2. The CDR3 is 15 residues long. Germline CDR1 and CDR2: SQVTM and ANQGSEA. V lost 7 bases to trimming and J lost 2 bases; unmatched junction nucleotides: 10. DNA of the CDR3: TGCAGCGACACGATACTAGCGGGGATACAAGAGACCCAGTACTTC. Translated, it gives CSDTILAGIQETQYF.

This clonotype was observed many times. The rearrangement links TRBV6-2 or TRBV6-3 to TRBJ2-3; 8 bases map to TRBD1. The V gene's germline CDR1 is MNHEY and CDR2 SVGEGT. The CDR3 contains 15 residues. V shed 5 bases and J 1 base; nucleotides not matched to a gene: 5. The CDR3 DNA sequence: TGTGCCAGCAGTGATCAGGGGGCGCGCACAGATACGCAGTATTTT. This encodes CASSDQGARTDTQYF.

This clonotype was recorded at least ten times. The J gene is TRBJ2-7, the V gene TRBV20-1, with 9 bases identical to TRBD2. This CDR3 has 15 residues. After removal of 0 bases from V and 4 bases from J, the junction contained 7 bases not matched to a gene. Germline assignment: CDR1 DFQATT and CDR2 SNEGSKA (reference sequence). The CDR3 loop reads CSARDRREGFYEQYF. The CDR3 nucleotides read TGCAGTGCTAGAGATCGGCGGGAGGGCTTTTACGAGCAGTACTTC.

This clonotype was recorded at least ten times. The rearrangement links TRBV6-2 or TRBV6-3 to TRBJ1-1, with a possible D match to TRBD1 (5 bases). The CDR3 consists of 15 residues. Germline lookup yields CDR1 MNHEY and CDR2 SVGEGT. V lost 7 bases and J lost 5, with 20 bases in between. The CDR3: CASTPDPRQRTEAFF. In DNA form, the CDR3 reads TGTGCCAGCACTCCTGACCCACGACAGAGGACTGAAGCTTTCTTT.

This clonotype was detected only a few times. The chain joins TRBV21-1 to TRBJ1-5. TRBV21-1 is a listed pseudogene. The CDR3 consists of 11 residues. The CDR3 region has the DNA TGTGCCAGCAGCAAGGGGCAGCCCCAGCATTTT. As protein: CASSKGQPQHF.

V and J are TRBV7-9 and TRBJ1-2; tentatively, D is TRBD1 (5 bases). The V end was cut by 5 bases, the J end by 4 bases, with 20 bases between. The CDR3 covers 16 residues. Germline V gene lookup returns CDR1 SEHNR and CDR2 FQNEAQ (reference sequence). The CDR3 here is CASSPSSGTLAYGYTF. Written as DNA, the CDR3 is TGTGCCAGCAGCCCATCCTCCGGGACCCTCGCCTATGGCTACACCTTC.

In this sample, this clonotype turned up many times. CDR3 nucleotides: TGTGCCAGCTCAGGACTAGCGGGGCCAGATACGCAGTATTTT. Its translation: CASSGLAGPDTQYF. The chain recombines TRBV18 with TRBJ2-3, with 12 nucleotides matching TRBD2. This CDR3 has 14 amino acids. Germline V gene sequence: CDR1 KGHSH, CDR2 LQKENI. V lost 5 bases and J lost 4; bases outside the gene matches: 1.

This clonotype was detected ten times or more. J is TRBJ2-1 and V is TRBV4-2; possible D gene TRBD2, 5 bases. Germline CDR1 LGHNA, CDR2 YNFKEQ. Trimming shortened V by 4 bases and J by 1 base, and 17 bases separated the two germline ends. The CDR3 contains 17 residues. CDR3 sequence: CASSRPGIPASYNEQFF. The CDR3 DNA is TGTGCCAGCAGCCGCCCCGGGATTCCGGCTTCCTACAATGAGCAGTTCTTC.

This clonotype occurred a few times. V is TRBV27 and J is TRBJ2-1; a possible D gene is TRBD2 (6 bases). CDR1 is MNHEY, CDR2 SMNVEV, per germline (reference sequence). The germline V and J ends were trimmed by 2 bases and 6 bases, with 20 bases remaining between them. This CDR3 spans 17 amino acids. The CDR3 is CASSLEAGTGWGNEQFF. CDR3 DNA sequence: TGTGCCAGCAGTTTAGAGGCCGGGACTGGGTGGGGCAATGAGCAGTTCTTC.

This chain joins TRBV19 and TRBJ1-1; D gene uncertain. This CDR3 has 13 residues. CDR1 is LNHDA, CDR2 SQIVND, per germline (reference sequence). V was cut by 4 bases and J by 0 bases, with 6 bases left in between. The CDR3 is CASSTTLNTEAFF. The CDR3 DNA is TGTGCCAGTAGTACGACCTTGAACACTGAAGCTTTCTTT.

This clonotype came up many times. This rearrangement joins TRBV20-1 to TRBJ2-5; D perhaps matches TRBD2 (6 bases). CDR1 and CDR2 (germline): DFQATT, SNEGSKA (reference sequence). CDR3 length equals 12 residues. Trimming removed 5 bases from V and 5 bases from J, with 12 bases in between. This chain's CDR3 is CSAGDFSETQYF. The CDR3 nucleotides are TGCAGTGCTGGGGACTTTTCGGAGACCCAGTACTTC.

This clonotype was picked up many times. V is TRBV5-5 and J is TRBJ1-1, with TRBD1 as a possible D gene (6 bases). There are 15 residues in the CDR3. Trimming removed 1 base from V and 1 base from J, with 11 bases in between. Germline V CDR1 and CDR2: SGHKS, YYEKEE (reference sequence). In DNA, the CDR3 is TGTGCCAGCAGCTTGAGGGGGGACGCGAACACTGAAGCTTTCTTT. Amino acids: CASSLRGDANTEAFF.

This clonotype was detected many times. The V call is TRBV6-2 or TRBV6-3, the J call TRBJ2-1, with 8 bases matching TRBD2. Germline CDR1 and CDR2: MNHEY and SVGEGT. This CDR3 spans 17 amino acids. V shed 2 bases, J shed 1 base, and the junction held 7 bases outside the gene matches. The CDR3 DNA sequence: TGTGCCAGCAGTTACCATCCTAGCGGGTATTCCTACAATGAGCAGTTCTTC. Translating it yields CASSYHPSGYSYNEQFF.

At least ten counts were recorded for this clonotype. The chain couples TRBV7-2 to TRBJ2-1; 10 bases match TRBD2. The CDR3 is made up of 16 amino acids. Trimming cost V 4 bases and J 5 bases; bases outside gene matches: 8. The germline CDR1 and CDR2 sequences are SGHTA and FQGNSA. In DNA form, the CDR3 reads TGTGCCAGCAGCTGGACCGGGACTAGCGCCAACAATGAGCAGTTCTTC. This codes for CASSWTGTSANNEQFF. The complete variable domain, with remaining parts taken from reference TRBV7-2 and TRBJ2-1, reads GAGVSQSPSNKVTEKGKDVELRCDPISGHTALYWYRQSLGQGLEFLIYFQGNSAPDKSGLPSDRFSAERTGGSVSTLTIQRTQQEDSAVYLCASSWTGTSANNEQFFGPGTRLTVL.

This chain connects TRBV12-3 or TRBV12-4 to TRBJ1-5, with D possibly TRBD1 on 5 matching bases. The CDR3 length is 14 residues. Trimming removed 3 bases from V and 6 bases from J, with 12 bases in between. CDR3 nucleotides: TGTGCCAGCAGTTTCGCAGGGCAGAGTCAGCCCCAGCATTTT. Translating gives CASSFAGQSQPQHF.

This clonotype has only a few counts. The CDR3 spells CASSLEGLANYGYTF. The CDR3 DNA reads TGTGCCAGCAGTTTAGAAGGGTTGGCTAACTATGGCTACACCTTC. V gene TRBV12-3 or TRBV12-4 combines with J gene TRBJ1-2, with no clear D. This CDR3 is 15 amino acids long. Trimming cost V 1 base and J 0 bases, with 9 bases left between them.

This clonotype was recorded at least ten times. The CDR3 protein is CSARRTRWANGHEQFF. DNA for the CDR3: TGCAGTGCTAGAAGGACTAGATGGGCCAATGGTCATGAGCAGTTCTTC. This rearrangement joins TRBV20-1 to TRBJ2-1; TRBD2 matches 7 bases. Germline V gene data show CDR1 as DFQATT and CDR2 as SNEGSKA (reference sequence). The CDR3 length is 16 residues. Trimming cost V 2 bases and J 8 bases; bases outside gene matches: 15.

Many counts were recorded for this clonotype. The chain uses TRBV28 and TRBJ1-4; D unresolved. V lost 6 bases to trimming and J lost 6 bases, with 14 bases between them. The V gene's germline CDR1 is MDHEN and CDR2 SYDVKM. This CDR3 spans 14 amino acids. CDR3 in amino acids: CASSPRPTDEKLFF. In nucleotides, the CDR3 is TGTGCCAGCAGCCCCCGCCCGACGGATGAAAAACTGTTTTTT.

This clonotype has at least ten counts. The chain joins TRBV29-1 to TRBJ2-7, with 13 bases identical to TRBD2. There are 16 residues in the CDR3. Per germline, CDR1 SQVTM and CDR2 ANQGSEA. With V trimmed by 7 bases and J by 0 bases, 9 bases remained unmatched. CDR3 sequence: CSDETSGRPHSYEQYF. The CDR3 DNA is TGCAGCGATGAGACTAGCGGGAGGCCCCACTCCTACGAGCAGTACTTC.

This clonotype occurred many times. The V call is TRBV28, the J call TRBJ1-5, with D tentatively TRBD1 (5 bases). The CDR3 contains 13 residues. CDR1 and CDR2 from the germline V gene are MDHEN and SYDVKM. Deletions cut 5 bases from V and 6 bases from J, with 11 bases between. DNA for the CDR3: TGTGCCAGCAGTAAGGGGCCGGGTCAGCCCCAGCATTTT. This translates into CASSKGPGQPQHF.

Many counts were recorded for this clonotype. One end of the junction does not line up with germline, which may come from a read error. In DNA, the CDR3 is TGTGCCAGCAGCCTGGACACATACAATGAGCAGTTCTTC. Amino acids: CASSLDTYNEQFF. This chain joins TRBV5-1 and TRBJ2-1; tentatively, D is TRBD1 (5 bases). This CDR3 region has 13 residues. Germline values: CDR1 SGHRS, CDR2 YFSETQ. The full variable domain, with the rest looked up from reference TRBV5-1 and TRBJ2-1, is KAGVTQTPRYLIKTRGQQVTLSCSPISGHRSVSWYQQTPGQGLQFLFEYFSETQRNKGNFPGRFSGRQFSNSRSEMNVSTLELGDSALYLCASSLDTYNEQFFGPGTRLTVL.

This clonotype was seen repeatedly, ten times or more. The chain combines TRBV5-1 with TRBJ2-1; 10 bases align to TRBD2. The CDR3 is 18 residues long. The J segment lost 3 bases and the V segment lost 0 bases, leaving 9 bases of the junction unmatched. Germline V gene data show CDR1 as SGHRS and CDR2 as YFSETQ. Here the CDR3 reads CASSLVRLAGEFYNEQFF. The CDR3 DNA is TGCGCCAGCAGCTTGGTTCGGCTAGCGGGGGAGTTCTACAATGAGCAGTTCTTC.

This clonotype was observed many times. The V gene is TRBV20-1, the J gene TRBJ1-2; D is possibly TRBD1 (6 bases). Germline V gene sequence: CDR1 DFQATT, CDR2 SNEGSKA (reference sequence). This CDR3 has 15 residues. V lost 4 bases to trimming and J lost 1 base, with 16 bases between them. The CDR3 coding sequence is TGCAGTGCTACGCGGACAGCCCTTATTAACTATGGCTACACCTTC. Protein sequence: CSATRTALINYGYTF.

In this sample, this clonotype turned up many times. V is TRBV7-9 and J is TRBJ2-5, with TRBD1 identical over 7 bases. With 6 bases clipped from V and 5 bases from J, the junction kept 6 bases outside the gene matches. The CDR3 totals 13 residues. Per germline, CDR1 SEHNR and CDR2 FQNEAQ (reference sequence). The DNA for the CDR3 is TGTGCCAGCAGGGGGACAGTGAAGGAGACCCAGTACTTC. Translating it yields CASRGTVKETQYF.

This clonotype was observed at least ten times. The chain links TRBV5-6 to TRBJ2-2; the D gene could be TRBD1 or TRBD2 (6 bases each). CDR3 length: 14 amino acids. Germline assignment: CDR1 SGHDT and CDR2 YYEEEE. Trimming removed 5 bases at V and 7 bases at J, with 15 bases between. CDR3 DNA: TGTGCCAGCAGGGAAAGGGGGGTCGTCGGGGAGCTGTTTTTT. The encoded protein is CASRERGVVGELFF.